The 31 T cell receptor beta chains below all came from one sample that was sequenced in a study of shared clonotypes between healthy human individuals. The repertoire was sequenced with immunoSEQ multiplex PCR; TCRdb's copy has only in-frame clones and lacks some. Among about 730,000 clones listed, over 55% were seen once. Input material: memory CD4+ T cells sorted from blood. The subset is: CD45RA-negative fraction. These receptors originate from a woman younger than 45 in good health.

The CDR3 nucleotides read TGCAGCGCGGGGGACAGGGGGAAATGGGGCACCGGGGAGCTGTTTTTT. Translated: CSAGDRGKWGTGELFF. The chain employs TRBV29-1 and TRBJ2-2; 11 bases are shared with TRBD1. CDR3 length: 16 residues. Trimming cost V 7 bases and J 4 bases; bases outside gene matches: 11. Germline V gene sequence: CDR1 SQVTM, CDR2 ANQGSEA.

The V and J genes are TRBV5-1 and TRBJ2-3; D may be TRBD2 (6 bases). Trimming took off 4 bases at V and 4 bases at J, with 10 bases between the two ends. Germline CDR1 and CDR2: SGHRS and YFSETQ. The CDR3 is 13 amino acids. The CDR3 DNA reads TGCGCCAGCAGCCCCGAGCGGGCAGATACGCAGTATTTT. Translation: CASSPERADTQYF.

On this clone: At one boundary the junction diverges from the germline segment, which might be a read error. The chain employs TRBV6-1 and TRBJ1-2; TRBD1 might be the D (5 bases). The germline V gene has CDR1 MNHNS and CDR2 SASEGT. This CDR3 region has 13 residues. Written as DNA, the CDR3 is TGCGCCAGCAGACTCCCGGGACTCGGAGGCTACACCTTC. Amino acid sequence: CASRLPGLGGYTF.

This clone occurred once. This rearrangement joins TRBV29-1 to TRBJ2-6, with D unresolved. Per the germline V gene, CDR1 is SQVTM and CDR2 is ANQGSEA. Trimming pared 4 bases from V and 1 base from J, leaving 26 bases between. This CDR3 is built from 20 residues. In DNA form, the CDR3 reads TGCAGCGTTGCCACCCTCCAAGGACCAATAACCGGGTCTGGGGCCAACGTCCTGACTTTC. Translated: CSVATLQGPITGSGANVLTF.

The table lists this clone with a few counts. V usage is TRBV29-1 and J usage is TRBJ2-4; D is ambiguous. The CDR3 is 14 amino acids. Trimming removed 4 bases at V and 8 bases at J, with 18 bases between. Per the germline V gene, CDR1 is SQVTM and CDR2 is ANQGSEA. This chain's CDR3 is CSVGRSTSQDIQYF. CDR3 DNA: TGCAGCGTTGGCAGGTCCACCTCTCAGGACATTCAGTACTTC.

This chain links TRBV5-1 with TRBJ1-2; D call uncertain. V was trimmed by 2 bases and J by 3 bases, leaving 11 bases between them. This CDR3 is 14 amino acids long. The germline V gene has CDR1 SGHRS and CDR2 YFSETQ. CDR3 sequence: CASSLGIRDYGYTF. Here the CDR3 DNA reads TGCGCCAGCAGCTTAGGAATTAGGGACTATGGCTACACCTTC.

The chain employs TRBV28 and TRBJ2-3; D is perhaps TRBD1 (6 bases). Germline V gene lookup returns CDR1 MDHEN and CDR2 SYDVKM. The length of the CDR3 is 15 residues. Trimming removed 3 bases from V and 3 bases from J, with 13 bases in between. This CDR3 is CASSLFGQRTDTQYF. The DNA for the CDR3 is TGTGCCAGCAGTTTGTTCGGACAGAGAACAGATACGCAGTATTTT.

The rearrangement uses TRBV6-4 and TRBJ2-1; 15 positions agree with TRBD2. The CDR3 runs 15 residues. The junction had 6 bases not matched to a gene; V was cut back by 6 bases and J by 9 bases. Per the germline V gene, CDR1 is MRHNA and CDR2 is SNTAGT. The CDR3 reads CASSKGLAGGAEQFF. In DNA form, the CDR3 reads TGTGCCAGCAGCAAAGGACTAGCGGGAGGGGCTGAGCAGTTCTTC.

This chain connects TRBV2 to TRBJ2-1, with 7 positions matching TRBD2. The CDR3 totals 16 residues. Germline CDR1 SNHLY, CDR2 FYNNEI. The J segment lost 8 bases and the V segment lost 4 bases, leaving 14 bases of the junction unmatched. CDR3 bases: TGTGCCAGCAGTGCTGGTCTAGCGGCTATTTCGGATGAGCAGTTCTTC. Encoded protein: CASSAGLAAISDEQFF.

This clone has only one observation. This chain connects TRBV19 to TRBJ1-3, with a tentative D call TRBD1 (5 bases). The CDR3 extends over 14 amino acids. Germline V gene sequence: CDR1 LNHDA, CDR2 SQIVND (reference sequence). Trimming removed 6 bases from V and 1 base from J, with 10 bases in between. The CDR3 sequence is CASRAQGSGNTIYF. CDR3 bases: TGTGCCAGTAGAGCGCAGGGTTCTGGAAACACCATATATTTT.

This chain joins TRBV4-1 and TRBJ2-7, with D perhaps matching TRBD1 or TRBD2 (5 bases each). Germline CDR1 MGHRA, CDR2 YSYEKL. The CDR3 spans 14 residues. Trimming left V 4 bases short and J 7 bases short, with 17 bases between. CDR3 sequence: CASSPGPWGGEQYF. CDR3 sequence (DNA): TGCGCCAGCAGCCCGGGACCTTGGGGCGGGGAGCAGTACTTC.

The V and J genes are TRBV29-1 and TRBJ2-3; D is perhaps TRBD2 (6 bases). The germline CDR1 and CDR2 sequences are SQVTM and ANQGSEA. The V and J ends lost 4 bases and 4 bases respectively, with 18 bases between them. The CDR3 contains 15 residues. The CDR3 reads CSVGTGTGTSDTQYF. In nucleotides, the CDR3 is TGCAGCGTTGGAACCGGGACTGGGACTTCAGATACGCAGTATTTT.

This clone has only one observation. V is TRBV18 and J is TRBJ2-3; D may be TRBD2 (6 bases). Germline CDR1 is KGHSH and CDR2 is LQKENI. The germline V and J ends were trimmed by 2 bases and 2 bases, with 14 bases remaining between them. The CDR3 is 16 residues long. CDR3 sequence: CASSPSGTSLTDTQYF. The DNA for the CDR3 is TGTGCCAGCTCACCATCCGGGACTTCACTCACAGATACGCAGTATTTT.

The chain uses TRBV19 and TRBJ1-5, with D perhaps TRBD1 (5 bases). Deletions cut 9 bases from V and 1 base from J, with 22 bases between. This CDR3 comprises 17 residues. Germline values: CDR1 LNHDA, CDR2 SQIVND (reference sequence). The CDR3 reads CASHPGRGKMSNQPQHF. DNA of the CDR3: TGTGCCAGCCACCCTGGTAGGGGTAAAATGAGCAATCAGCCCCAGCATTTT.

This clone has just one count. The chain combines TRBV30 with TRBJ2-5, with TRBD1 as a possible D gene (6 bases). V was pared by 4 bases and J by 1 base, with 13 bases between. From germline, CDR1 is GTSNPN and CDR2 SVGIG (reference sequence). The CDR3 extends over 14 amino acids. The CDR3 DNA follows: TGTGCCTGGACGCAGGGGTTCTCCCAAGAGACCCAGTACTTC. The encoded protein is CAWTQGFSQETQYF.

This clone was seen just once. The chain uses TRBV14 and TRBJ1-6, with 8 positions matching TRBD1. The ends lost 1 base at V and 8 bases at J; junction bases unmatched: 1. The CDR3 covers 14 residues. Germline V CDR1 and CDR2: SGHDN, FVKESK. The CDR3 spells CASSQVDRDSPLHF. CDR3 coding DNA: TGTGCCAGCAGCCAAGTGGACAGGGATTCACCCCTCCACTTT.

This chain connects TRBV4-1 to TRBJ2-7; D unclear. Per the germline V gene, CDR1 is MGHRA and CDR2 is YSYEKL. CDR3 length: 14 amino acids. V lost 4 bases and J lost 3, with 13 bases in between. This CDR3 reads CASSPDGWGYEQYF. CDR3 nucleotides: TGCGCCAGCAGCCCTGACGGGTGGGGCTACGAGCAGTACTTC.

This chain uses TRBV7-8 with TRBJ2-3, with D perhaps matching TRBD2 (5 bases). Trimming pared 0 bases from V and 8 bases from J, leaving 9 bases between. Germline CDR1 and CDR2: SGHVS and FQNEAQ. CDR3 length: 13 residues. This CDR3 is CASSLAYRGTQYF. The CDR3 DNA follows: TGTGCCAGCAGCTTAGCGTATCGGGGTACGCAGTATTTT.

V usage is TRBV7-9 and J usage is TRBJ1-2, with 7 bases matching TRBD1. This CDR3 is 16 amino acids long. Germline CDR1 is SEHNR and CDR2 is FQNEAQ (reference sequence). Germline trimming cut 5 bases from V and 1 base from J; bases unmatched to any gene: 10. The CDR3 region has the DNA TGTGCCAGCAGCACCAGGACAGGAAATCTTAACTATGGCTACACCTTC. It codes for CASSTRTGNLNYGYTF.

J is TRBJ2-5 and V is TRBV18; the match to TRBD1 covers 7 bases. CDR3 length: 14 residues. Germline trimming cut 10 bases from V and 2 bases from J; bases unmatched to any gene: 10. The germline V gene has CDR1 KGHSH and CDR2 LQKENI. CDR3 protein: CATSQGLGQETQYF. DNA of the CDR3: TGTGCCACTTCACAGGGGTTGGGGCAAGAGACCCAGTACTTC.

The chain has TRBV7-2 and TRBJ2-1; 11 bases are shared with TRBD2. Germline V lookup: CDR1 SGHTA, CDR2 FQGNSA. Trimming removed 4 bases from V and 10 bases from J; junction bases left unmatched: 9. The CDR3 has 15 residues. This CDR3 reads CASSSTSGGHGEQFF. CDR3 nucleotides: TGTGCCAGCAGCTCCACTAGCGGGGGTCACGGGGAGCAGTTCTTC.

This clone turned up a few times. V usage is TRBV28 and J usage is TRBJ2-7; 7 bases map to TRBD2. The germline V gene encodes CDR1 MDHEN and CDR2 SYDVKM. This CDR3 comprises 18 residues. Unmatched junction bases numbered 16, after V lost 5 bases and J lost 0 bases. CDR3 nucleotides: TGTGCCAGCAGTGGTACCCCCTCGGATCTAGCGGCCTCCTACGAGCAGTACTTC. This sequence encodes CASSGTPSDLAASYEQYF. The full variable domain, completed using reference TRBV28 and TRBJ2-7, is DVKVTQSSRYLVKRTGEKVFLECVQDMDHENMFWYRQDPGLGLRLIYFSYDVKMKEKGDIPEGYSVSREKKERFSLILESASTNQTSMYLCASSGTPSDLAASYEQYFGPGTRLTVT.

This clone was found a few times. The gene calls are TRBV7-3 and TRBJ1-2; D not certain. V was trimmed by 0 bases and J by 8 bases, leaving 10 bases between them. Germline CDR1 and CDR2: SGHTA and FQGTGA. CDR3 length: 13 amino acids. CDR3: CASSLTNDGGYTF. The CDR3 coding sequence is TGTGCCAGCAGCTTAACCAACGACGGGGGCTACACCTTC.

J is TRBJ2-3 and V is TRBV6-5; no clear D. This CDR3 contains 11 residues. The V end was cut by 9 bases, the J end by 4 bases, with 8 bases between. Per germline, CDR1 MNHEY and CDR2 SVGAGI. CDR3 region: CARPTADTQYF. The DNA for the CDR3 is TGTGCCAGACCTACAGCAGATACGCAGTATTTT.

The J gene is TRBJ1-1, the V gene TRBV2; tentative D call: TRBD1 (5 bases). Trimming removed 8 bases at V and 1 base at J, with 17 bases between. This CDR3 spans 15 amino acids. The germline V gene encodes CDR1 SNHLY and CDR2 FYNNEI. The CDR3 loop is CASHPGTWGNTEAFF. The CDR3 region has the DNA TGTGCCAGCCACCCCGGGACGTGGGGGAACACTGAAGCTTTCTTT.

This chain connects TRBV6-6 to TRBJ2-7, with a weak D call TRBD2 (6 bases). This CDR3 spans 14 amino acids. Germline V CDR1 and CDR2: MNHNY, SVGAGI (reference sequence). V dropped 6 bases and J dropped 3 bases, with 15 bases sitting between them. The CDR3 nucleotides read TGTGCCAGCAGGTCGACTAGGAACAGCTACGAGCAGTACTTC. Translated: CASRSTRNSYEQYF.

CDR3 protein: CASSGASGRSVGELFF. The CDR3 DNA reads TGCGCCAGCAGCGGAGCTAGCGGGAGGTCTGTCGGGGAGCTGTTTTTT. The chain is built from TRBV5-1 and TRBJ2-2; TRBD2 matches 11 bases. The junction had 9 bases not matched to a gene; V was cut back by 4 bases and J by 7 bases. The CDR3 length is 16 residues. The germline CDR1 and CDR2 sequences are SGHRS and YFSETQ.

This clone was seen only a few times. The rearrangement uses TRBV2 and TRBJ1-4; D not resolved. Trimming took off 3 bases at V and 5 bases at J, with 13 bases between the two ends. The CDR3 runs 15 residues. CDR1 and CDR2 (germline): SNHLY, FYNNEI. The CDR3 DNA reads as TGTGCCAGCAGTGAGGCAGTCAGTGGGAATGAAAAACTGTTTTTT. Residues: CASSEAVSGNEKLFF.

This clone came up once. The CDR3 DNA follows: TGTGCCAGCAGCCTAATGGGTTACAATGAGCAGTTCTTC. This translates into CASSLMGYNEQFF. The V and J genes are TRBV27 and TRBJ2-1; D is unclear. The V gene's germline CDR1 is MNHEY and CDR2 SMNVEV (reference sequence). V was cut by 6 bases and J by 4 bases, with 10 bases left in between. The CDR3 length is 13 residues.

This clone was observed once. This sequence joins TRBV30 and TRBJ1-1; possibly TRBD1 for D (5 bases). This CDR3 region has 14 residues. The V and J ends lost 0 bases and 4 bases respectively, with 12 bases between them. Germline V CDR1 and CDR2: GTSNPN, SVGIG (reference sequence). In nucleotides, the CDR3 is TGTGCCTGGAGTGTTAATGGGGCTGTCACTGAAGCTTTCTTT. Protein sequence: CAWSVNGAVTEAFF.

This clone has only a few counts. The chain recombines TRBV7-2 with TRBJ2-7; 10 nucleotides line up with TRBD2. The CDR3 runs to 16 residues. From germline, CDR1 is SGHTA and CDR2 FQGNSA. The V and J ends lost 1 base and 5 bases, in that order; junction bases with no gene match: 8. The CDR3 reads CASSLVSGRAENEQYF. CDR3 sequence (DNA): TGTGCCAGCAGCTTAGTCAGCGGGAGGGCCGAAAACGAGCAGTACTTC.